This T cell receptor beta chain was sequenced in a study of blood T cells in healthy people across ages. A sample-barcoded 5' primer and a J-beta primer mix were used in a second PCR of about 7 to 12 cycles. The template-switch adaptor, which had 12 random nucleotides, put a tag on each cDNA molecule. TCRdb re-analysed the 5' RACE reads in MiXCR, keeping a single row per CDR3 protein. The sample comprises some 860,000 distinct CDR3 sequences, 56% of which are singletons, and approximately 24% rests with the top ten. The CDR3 is 14 residues long. Trimming pared 0 bases from V and 3 bases from J, leaving 9 bases between. The germline gives CDR1 LGHNA, CDR2 YSLEER. This clonotype was counted only a few times.

The clonotype originates from a man between 35 and 55 years old in good health. What was sequenced was blood. The genes are TRBV4-3 and TRBJ2-7; D remains ambiguous. The CDR3 loop reads CASSQESGSYEQYF. The CDR3 coding sequence is TGCGCCAGCAGCCAAGAGTCGGGCAGCTACGAGCAGTACTTC.